This is a list of T cell receptor beta chains from one sample in a study of T-cell memory formation after mild COVID-19. Each CDR3 protein gets one entry after TCRdb re-called the 5' RACE reads with MiXCR. Of 110,000 or so distinct CDR3 sequences in the sample, 22% were seen once. The source material was PBMCs or a T cell subset sorted from them (not recorded which). The origin of the receptors is a man aged 18 to 29 who had mild COVID-19 (a few samples of this study predate the infection). Cell type and time point are not known. CDR3s include the opening cysteine and the closing phenylalanine or tryptophan. A D gene is named only where the DNA matches it firmly. Expanded clones are given a class, and other clones once, few, many or no size at all.

D: TRBD1
length: 15
J: TRBJ2-7
V: TRBV9
size: few
CDR3: CASSETGQGPYEQYF
DNA: TGTGCCAGCAGCGAAACGGGACAGGGGCCCTACGAGCAGTACTTC

D: -
length: 12
J: TRBJ1-2
V: TRBV29-1
size: few
CDR3: CSVESDNYGYTF
DNA: TGCAGCGTTGAGTCAGACAACTATGGCTACACCTTC

D: -
length: 17
J: TRBJ2-4
V: TRBV6-1
size: -
CDR3: CASSEWGGGLAKNIQYF
DNA: TGTGCCAGCAGTGAGTGGGGCGGCGGATTAGCCAAAAACATTCAGTACTTC

D: -
length: 18
J: TRBJ2-5
V: TRBV6-6
size: -
CDR3: CASSYTPGLGGFGETQYF
DNA: TGTGCCAGCAGTTACACTCCGGGACTGGGGGGCTTCGGAGAGACCCAGTACTTC

D: -
length: 14
J: TRBJ2-2
V: TRBV10-3
size: few
CDR3: CAISEVRGTGELFF
DNA: TGTGCCATCAGTGAAGTAAGGGGAACCGGGGAGCTGTTTTTT

D: TRBD2
length: 16
J: TRBJ2-3
V: TRBV3-1
size: few
CDR3: CASSDRDYPSTDTQYF
DNA: TGTGCCAGCAGCGACCGGGACTACCCTAGCACAGATACGCAGTATTTT

D: TRBD1
length: 14
J: TRBJ2-7
V: TRBV19
size: -
CDR3: CASSFRDRSYEQYF
DNA: TGTGCCAGTAGTTTCAGGGACAGAAGCTACGAGCAGTACTTC

D: -
length: 14
J: TRBJ2-1
V: TRBV5-4
size: few
CDR3: CASSLEGLRSEQFF
DNA: TGTGCCAGCAGCTTGGAGGGGCTGCGTAGTGAGCAGTTCTTC

D: -
length: 15
J: TRBJ1-4
V: TRBV5-6
size: -
CDR3: CASSSDPGTNEKLFF
DNA: TGTGCCAGCAGCTCAGACCCAGGAACTAATGAAAAACTGTTTTTT

D: TRBD1
length: 15
J: TRBJ1-1
V: TRBV4-1
size: -
CDR3: CASSQGTGGRTEAFF
DNA: TGCGCCAGCAGCCAAGGGACAGGGGGTCGGACTGAAGCTTTCTTT

D: -
length: 19
J: TRBJ2-5
V: TRBV29-1
size: few
CDR3: CSVEDEDLVFGDPEETQYF
DNA: TGCAGCGTTGAGGACGAGGATTTGGTCTTTGGCGACCCGGAGGAGACCCAGTACTTC

D: TRBD2
length: 15
J: TRBJ2-1
V: TRBV12-5
size: -
CDR3: CASGLTSGGYNEQFF
DNA: TGTGCTAGTGGGTTGACTAGCGGGGGATACAATGAGCAGTTCTTC

D: -
length: 14
J: TRBJ2-3
V: TRBV10-2
size: -
CDR3: CASSDPLEVDTQYF
DNA: TGCGCCAGCAGTGACCCGTTGGAGGTGGATACGCAGTATTTT

D: TRBD2
length: 14
J: TRBJ2-1
V: TRBV12-3/TRBV12-4
size: few
CDR3: CASSLAGDYNEQFF
DNA: TGTGCCAGCTCACTGGCGGGGGACTACAATGAGCAGTTCTTC

D: -
length: 14
J: TRBJ2-3
V: TRBV11-2
size: -
CDR3: CASSWLGPADTQYF
DNA: TGTGCCAGCAGCTGGCTGGGCCCTGCAGATACGCAGTATTTT

D: TRBD1
length: 15
J: TRBJ2-5
V: TRBV4-3
size: -
CDR3: CASSQQDRVRETQYF
DNA: TGCGCCAGCAGCCAACAGGACAGGGTTAGAGAGACCCAGTACTTC

D: TRBD1
length: 15
J: TRBJ2-2
V: TRBV29-1
size: -
CDR3: CSATLTGYGTGELFF
DNA: TGCAGCGCCACCTTGACAGGGTATGGAACCGGGGAGCTGTTTTTT

D: -
length: 14
J: TRBJ1-2
V: TRBV15
size: few
CDR3: CATSSLASSYGYTF
DNA: TGTGCCACCAGCTCCCTGGCCAGCAGTTATGGCTACACCTTC

D: -
length: 16
J: TRBJ1-2
V: TRBV6-1
size: few
CDR3: CASTLGPGGAVRGYTF
DNA: TGTGCCAGCACCTTAGGGCCGGGGGGAGCCGTCAGAGGCTACACCTTC

D: TRBD2
length: 14
J: TRBJ2-7
V: TRBV20-1
size: -
CDR3: CSARDPRTSWEQYF
DNA: TGCAGTGCTAGAGATCCGCGGACTAGCTGGGAGCAGTACTTC

D: TRBD2
length: 17
J: TRBJ2-2
V: TRBV7-2
size: -
CDR3: CASSRVLAGVRHGELFF
DNA: TGTGCCAGCAGCCGAGTACTAGCGGGGGTTCGTCACGGGGAGCTGTTTTTT

D: -
length: 13
J: TRBJ2-1
V: TRBV6-5
size: -
CDR3: CASSRGIYNDQFF
DNA: TGTGCCAGCAGCAGGGGAATCTACAATGATCAGTTCTTC

D: -
length: 15
J: TRBJ2-1
V: TRBV6-2/TRBV6-3
size: -
CDR3: CASSRTGGAYNEQFF
DNA: TGTGCCAGCAGTAGAACAGGGGGGGCCTACAATGAGCAGTTCTTC

D: TRBD1
length: 11
J: TRBJ1-5
V: TRBV20-1
size: -
CDR3: CSASNRGPQHF
DNA: TGCAGTGCTAGCAACAGGGGACCCCAGCATTTT

D: -
length: 15
J: TRBJ2-5
V: TRBV4-3
size: -
CDR3: CASSQDLGRPETQYF
DNA: TGCGCCAGCAGCCAAGATTTGGGCAGGCCAGAGACCCAGTACTTC

D: -
length: 14
J: TRBJ1-5
V: TRBV4-2
size: -
CDR3: CASSPLLSNQPQHF
DNA: TGTGCCAGCAGCCCGCTTCTTAGCAATCAGCCCCAGCATTTT

D: -
length: 14
J: TRBJ2-5
V: TRBV10-2
size: few
CDR3: CASSATGPAETQYF
DNA: TGCGCCAGCAGCGCTACAGGGCCAGCGGAGACCCAGTACTTC

D: -
length: 16
J: TRBJ2-5
V: TRBV24-1
size: -
CDR3: CATSDFVRGYQETQYF
DNA: TGTGCCACCAGTGATTTTGTTAGGGGTTACCAAGAGACCCAGTACTTC

D: -
length: 14
J: TRBJ1-6
V: TRBV5-1
size: few
CDR3: CASSSRDTFSPLHF
DNA: TGCGCCAGCAGCTCCCGGGACACTTTCTCGCCCCTCCACTTT

D: TRBD2
length: 14
J: TRBJ2-2
V: TRBV6-5
size: few
CDR3: CASIPGLEVGELFF
DNA: TGTGCCAGCATTCCGGGACTAGAGGTCGGGGAGCTGTTTTTT

D: TRBD1
length: 15
J: TRBJ1-2
V: TRBV6-2/TRBV6-3
size: -
CDR3: CASSYSTGGLSGYTF
DNA: TGTGCCAGCAGTTACTCGACAGGGGGATTAAGCGGCTACACCTTC

D: -
length: 15
J: TRBJ2-6
V: TRBV6-6
size: -
CDR3: CASQPGDSGANVLTF
DNA: TGTGCCAGCCAACCAGGGGACTCTGGGGCCAACGTCCTGACTTTC